The next 20 T cell receptor beta chains were all read from a single sample in a study of PD-L1 blockade in urothelial cancer. The table came from immunoSEQ multiplex PCR; TCRdb's copy has only in-frame clones and leaves some out. Of roughly 40,000 clones in the sample, 80% to 90% were seen once. This specimen consisted of PBMCs, obtained around atezolizumab (anti-PD-L1) treatment. The receptors were gathered from a man in his sixties with urothelial cancer.

The gene calls are TRBV5-1 and TRBJ2-3; D gene uncertain. CDR3 length: 17 residues. V lost 4 bases, J lost 0 bases, and 18 bases lay in between. Germline assignment: CDR1 SGHRS and CDR2 YFSETQ. CDR3 in amino acids: CASSPTPQITSTDTQYF. CDR3 nucleotides: TGCGCCAGCAGCCCCACGCCACAGATAACTAGCACAGATACGCAGTATTTT.

The chain uses TRBV6-6 and TRBJ1-1; D might be TRBD1 (6 bases). CDR1 and CDR2 from the germline V gene are MNHNY and SVGAGI (reference sequence). This CDR3 has 14 residues. V lost 5 bases and J lost 2, with 12 bases in between. DNA for the CDR3: TGTGCCAGCAGTGGTATACAGGGTAACACTGAAGCTTTCTTT. As protein: CASSGIQGNTEAFF.

The chain carries TRBV7-2 and TRBJ1-5; 11 bases line up with TRBD1. Germline V gives CDR1 SGHTA, CDR2 FQGNSA. Unmatched junction bases numbered 6, after V lost 5 bases and J lost 6 bases. The CDR3 spans 15 residues. The CDR3 here is CASSMDRGLVQPQHF. CDR3 sequence (DNA): TGTGCCAGCAGCATGGACAGGGGGCTAGTTCAGCCCCAGCATTTT. The complete variable domain, with remaining parts taken from reference TRBV7-2 and TRBJ1-5, reads GAGVSQSPSNKVTEKGKDVELRCDPISGHTALYWYRQSLGQGLEFLIYFQGNSAPDKSGLPSDRFSAERTGGSVSTLTIQRTQQEDSAVYLCASSMDRGLVQPQHFGDGTRLSIL.

The chain combines TRBV2 with TRBJ2-7, with 7 bases that match TRBD1. Losses at the gene ends were 6 bases for V and 2 bases for J; bases not matched to a gene: 4. The V gene's germline CDR1 is SNHLY and CDR2 FYNNEI. This CDR3 has 13 amino acids. CDR3 sequence (DNA): TGTGCCAGCAGGCTGGGACAGACCTACGAGCAGTACTTC. Translated: CASRLGQTYEQYF.

The chain combines TRBV2 with TRBJ2-3; 7 bases are shared with TRBD2. The CDR3 consists of 14 residues. Germline values: CDR1 SNHLY, CDR2 FYNNEI. Losses at the gene ends were 2 bases for V and 6 bases for J; bases not matched to a gene: 5. The CDR3 bases are TGTGCCAGCAGTGAAACTAGCGTCACCGATACGCAGTATTTT. Protein sequence: CASSETSVTDTQYF.

This clone was seen just once. V gene TRBV28 combines with J gene TRBJ2-7, with D possibly TRBD1 on 6 matching bases. CDR1 and CDR2 from the germline V gene are MDHEN and SYDVKM. CDR3 length equals 16 residues. Trimming shortened V by 1 base and J by 3 bases, and 16 bases separated the two germline ends. Here the CDR3 DNA reads TGTGCCAGCAGTTTATCTACGGACAGTGTCTACTACGAGCAGTACTTC. Translation gives CASSLSTDSVYYEQYF.

V is TRBV7-8 and J is TRBJ2-2; 8 bases are a match to TRBD2. The CDR3 is 18 amino acids. Germline CDR1 SGHVS, CDR2 FQNEAQ. Losses at the gene ends were 0 bases for V and 4 bases for J; bases not matched to a gene: 10. This CDR3 is CASSLAPLAGPSTGELFF. The CDR3 DNA is TGTGCCAGCAGCTTAGCGCCATTAGCGGGACCTAGCACCGGGGAGCTGTTTTTT.

The chain couples TRBV7-8 to TRBJ1-6, with D perhaps matching TRBD1 (6 bases). The CDR3 runs 15 residues. The ends were cut back, 5 bases at V and 7 bases at J, with 15 bases in the middle. From germline, CDR1 is SGHVS and CDR2 FQNEAQ. CDR3 protein: CASSPRDMKNSPLHF. Written as DNA, the CDR3 is TGTGCCAGCAGCCCCCGGGACATGAAGAATTCACCCCTCCACTTT.

The V and J genes are TRBV16 and TRBJ1-2; D is uncertain. Trimming stripped 4 bases from V and 2 bases from J, with 11 bases between. Germline CDR1 reads KGHSY; CDR2 reads FQNENV. The CDR3 is made up of 14 amino acids. The CDR3 DNA sequence: TGTGCCAGCAGCCTAGGGAGAGGAAACTATGGCTACACCTTC. Amino acids: CASSLGRGNYGYTF.

The J gene is TRBJ2-2, the V gene TRBV5-1; 10 bases map to TRBD2. The CDR3 has 16 residues. Germline V gene sequence: CDR1 SGHRS, CDR2 YFSETQ. J lost 3 bases, V lost 6 bases, and 8 bases had no gene match. The CDR3 is CASTSLAGDYTGELFF. The CDR3 coding sequence is TGCGCCAGCACCTCCCTAGCGGGAGATTACACCGGGGAGCTGTTTTTT.

This rearrangement joins TRBV7-6 to TRBJ2-5, with TRBD1 identical over 7 bases. After removal of 0 bases from V and 7 bases from J, the junction contained 8 bases not matched to a gene. The CDR3 totals 15 residues. Germline CDR1 SGHVS, CDR2 FNYEAQ. CDR3 in DNA: TGTGCCAGCAGCTTAGCCCAACAGGGGACGGCGACCCAGTACTTC. Its protein product is CASSLAQQGTATQYF. Supplemented by reference TRBV7-6 and TRBJ2-5, the full variable domain reads GAGVSQSPRYKVTKRGQDVALRCDPISGHVSLYWYRQALGQGPEFLTYFNYEAQQDKSGLPNDRFSAERPEGSISTLTIQRTEQRDSAMYRCASSLAQQGTATQYFGPGTRLLVL.

The V and J genes are TRBV7-2 and TRBJ2-1, with TRBD2 identical over 11 bases. J lost 4 bases, V lost 6 bases, and 5 bases had no gene match. The CDR3 spans 15 residues. Per germline, CDR1 SGHTA and CDR2 FQGNSA. The CDR3 protein is CASSLLAGGYNEQFF. CDR3 in DNA: TGTGCCAGCAGTTTGCTAGCGGGAGGTTACAATGAGCAGTTCTTC.

This chain links TRBV5-1 with TRBJ1-5, with a possible D match to TRBD1 (5 bases). Germline V gene lookup returns CDR1 SGHRS and CDR2 YFSETQ. V was trimmed by 0 bases and J by 7 bases, leaving 11 bases between them. The CDR3 totals 14 residues. The CDR3 here is CASSLDTEGQPQHF. CDR3 DNA: TGCGCCAGCAGCTTGGATACGGAGGGGCAGCCCCAGCATTTT.

The chain combines TRBV6-1 with TRBJ1-1; D is uncertain. Germline lookup yields CDR1 MNHNS and CDR2 SASEGT. V gave up 8 bases and J gave up 0 bases, with 10 bases separating them. This CDR3 region has 13 residues. The DNA for the CDR3 is TGTGCCAGCGTAGAGGGTGTGAACACTGAAGCTTTCTTT. Translated, it gives CASVEGVNTEAFF.

The chain recombines TRBV6-1 with TRBJ1-5; 7 bases match TRBD1. V shed 0 bases, J shed 6 bases, and the junction held 5 bases outside the gene matches. This CDR3 is built from 15 residues. The germline CDR1 and CDR2 sequences are MNHNS and SASEGT. The CDR3 sequence: CASSEAGGGTQPQHF. In nucleotides, the CDR3 is TGTGCCAGCAGTGAAGCAGGAGGGGGCACTCAGCCCCAGCATTTT.

This chain joins TRBV28 and TRBJ2-7; D ambiguous. The CDR3 extends over 13 amino acids. Trimming cost V 6 bases and J 7 bases, with 16 bases left between them. Germline CDR1 is MDHEN and CDR2 is SYDVKM. CDR3 nucleotides: TGTGCCAGCAGAGCTACAACCCCCGGGGAGCAGTACTTC. This sequence encodes CASRATTPGEQYF.

The CDR3 sequence: CSVELAGGPGELFF. The CDR3 nucleotides read TGCAGCGTCGAACTAGCGGGGGGTCCCGGGGAGCTGTTTTTT. The chain joins TRBV29-1 to TRBJ2-2; 12 bases align to TRBD2. This CDR3 spans 14 amino acids. Germline V lookup: CDR1 SQVTM, CDR2 ANQGSEA. With V trimmed by 6 bases and J by 6 bases, 5 bases remained unmatched.

This clone showed up just a few times. The chain combines TRBV28 with TRBJ1-1, with TRBD1 matching 8 bases. CDR1 MDHEN and CDR2 SYDVKM come from the germline V gene. The junction had 5 bases not matched to a gene; V was cut back by 6 bases and J by 5 bases. The length of the CDR3 is 13 residues. The DNA for the CDR3 is TGTGCCAGCAGGGGACAGGCGGGGACTGAAGCTTTCTTT. Its translation is CASRGQAGTEAFF.

The rearrangement uses TRBV10-2 and TRBJ2-7; no clear D. The germline CDR1 and CDR2 sequences are WSHSY and SAAADI. The CDR3 length is 14 residues. Trimming removed 4 bases from V and 3 bases from J, with 13 bases in between. The CDR3 region is CASSGAPPVYEQYF. The CDR3 bases are TGCGCCAGCAGTGGGGCACCCCCGGTCTACGAGCAGTACTTC.

The J gene is TRBJ1-3, the V gene TRBV5-6; TRBD1 might be the D (5 bases). Trimming left V 0 bases short and J 1 base short, with 14 bases between. In germline, CDR1 is SGHDT, CDR2 YYEEEE. There are 17 residues in the CDR3. CDR3 sequence: CASSLVGQTVSGNTIYF. CDR3 bases: TGTGCCAGCAGCTTGGTAGGCCAGACAGTGTCTGGAAACACCATATATTTT.